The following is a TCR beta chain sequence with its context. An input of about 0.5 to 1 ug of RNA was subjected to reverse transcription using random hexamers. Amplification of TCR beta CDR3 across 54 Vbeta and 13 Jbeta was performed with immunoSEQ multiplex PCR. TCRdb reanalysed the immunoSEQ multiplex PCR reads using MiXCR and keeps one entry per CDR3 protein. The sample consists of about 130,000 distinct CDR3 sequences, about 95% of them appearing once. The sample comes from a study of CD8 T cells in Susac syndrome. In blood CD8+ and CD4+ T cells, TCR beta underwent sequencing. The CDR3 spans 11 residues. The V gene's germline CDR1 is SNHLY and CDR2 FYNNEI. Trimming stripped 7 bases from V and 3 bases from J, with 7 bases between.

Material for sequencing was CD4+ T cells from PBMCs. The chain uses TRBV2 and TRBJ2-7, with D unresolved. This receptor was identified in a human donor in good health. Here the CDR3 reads CASTRYYEQYF. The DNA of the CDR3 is TGTGCCAGCACGAGGTACTACGAGCAGTACTTC.